Here is one TCR beta chain with its context. The sample is drawn from a study of blood T cell repertoires in COVID-19. Across the whole study: Italy, Spain and the United States were the sources of the convalescent and acute COVID-19 samples. Sources were T cells, B-cell-depleted T cells, or PBMCs; the material itself was cDNA or gDNA.

In the original workflow: How many nucleated cells were present was estimated from reference gene primer amplification. The method was immunoSEQ multiplex PCR; TCRdb's version includes in-frame clones alone and lacks a portion of them. The V and J calls and the clone size are those of that table, but D and trimming were determined from the DNA. The sample contains roughly 230,000 clones, approximately 84% of which appear only once. CDR1 and CDR2 from the germline V gene are LGHNA and YNFKEQ. The CDR3 runs 17 residues. Trimming stripped 0 bases from V and 2 bases from J, with 16 bases between. Sequenced: peripheral blood. The chain links TRBV4-2 to TRBJ2-5; tentatively, D is TRBD2 (6 bases). This clonotype was obtained from a man aged 40-49 years with acute or convalescent COVID-19. CDR3 residues: CASSQDRLALNQETQYF. In DNA form, the CDR3 reads TGTGCCAGCAGCCAAGATAGGCTAGCGCTAAATCAAGAGACCCAGTACTTC.